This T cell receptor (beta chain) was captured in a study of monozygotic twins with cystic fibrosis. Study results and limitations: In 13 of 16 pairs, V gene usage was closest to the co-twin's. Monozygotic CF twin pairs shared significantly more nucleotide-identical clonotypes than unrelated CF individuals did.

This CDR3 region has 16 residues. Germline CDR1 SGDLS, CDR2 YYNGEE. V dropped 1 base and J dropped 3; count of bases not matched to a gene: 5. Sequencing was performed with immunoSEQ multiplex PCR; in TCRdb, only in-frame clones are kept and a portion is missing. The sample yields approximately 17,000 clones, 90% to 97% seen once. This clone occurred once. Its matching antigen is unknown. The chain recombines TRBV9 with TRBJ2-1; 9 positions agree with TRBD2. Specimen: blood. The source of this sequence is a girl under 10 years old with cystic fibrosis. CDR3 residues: CASSVISGGLYNEQFF. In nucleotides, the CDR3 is TGTGCCAGCAGCGTAATAAGCGGGGGGCTCTACAATGAGCAGTTCTTC. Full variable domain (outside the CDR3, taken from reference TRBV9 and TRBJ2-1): DSGVTQTPKHLITATGQRVTLRCSPRSGDLSVYWYQQSLDQGLQFLIQYYNGEERAKGNILERFSAQQFPDLHSELNLSSLELGDSALYFCASSVISGGLYNEQFFGPGTRLTVL.